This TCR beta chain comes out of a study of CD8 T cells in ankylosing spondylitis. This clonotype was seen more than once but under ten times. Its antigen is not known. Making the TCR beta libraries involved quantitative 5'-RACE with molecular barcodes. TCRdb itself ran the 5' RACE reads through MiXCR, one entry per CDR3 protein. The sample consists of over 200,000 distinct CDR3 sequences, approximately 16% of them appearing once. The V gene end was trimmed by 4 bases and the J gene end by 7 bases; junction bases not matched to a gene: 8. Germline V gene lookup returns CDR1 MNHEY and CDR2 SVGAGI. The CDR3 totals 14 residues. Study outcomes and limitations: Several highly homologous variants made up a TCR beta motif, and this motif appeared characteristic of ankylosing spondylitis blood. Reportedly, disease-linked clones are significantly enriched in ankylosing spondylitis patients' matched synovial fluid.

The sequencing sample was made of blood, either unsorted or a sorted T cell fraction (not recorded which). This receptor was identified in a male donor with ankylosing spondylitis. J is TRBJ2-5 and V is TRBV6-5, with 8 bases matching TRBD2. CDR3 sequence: CASSSLSGRGTQYF. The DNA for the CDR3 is TGTGCCAGCAGTTCACTCAGCGGGAGAGGGACCCAGTACTTC.